Described below is a single T cell receptor (beta chain) sequence and its context. The antigen remains unidentified. V lost 0 bases and J 4 bases, leaving 10 bases between the germline ends. Germline assignment: CDR1 MGHRA and CDR2 YSYEKL. The CDR3 covers 15 residues. Both TRBC1 and TRBC2 were covered by a beta constant-region primer of two equimolar oligonucleotides. Four rounds of PCR amplified the ligated cDNA using nested alpha and beta constant-region primers plus SP2. One entry per CDR3 protein, called by TCRdb with MiXCR from the UMI-ligation and nested PCR reads. The sample has about 99,000 distinct CDR3 sequences; about 14% are singletons. The data were obtained in a study of naive and memory T cell subsets. Study findings and constraints: Especially in CD8 cells, naive repertoires contained a few larger clonotypes, possibly CD45RA-re-expressing memory cells. Diversity fell and Gini index rose from naive through CM, EM, EMRA. Naive and memory subsets had different power law exponents for TCR abundance.

Sequential positive selection took CD4 T cells first, then CD8 T cells. This TCR was sampled from a human donor in good health. V usage is TRBV4-1 and J usage is TRBJ2-1; D remains unclear. Sequencing input: naive CD8+ T cells from blood. This CDR3 is CASSQDPRTYNEQFF. The CDR3, as DNA: TGCGCCAGCAGCCAAGATCCCAGGACGTACAATGAGCAGTTCTTC.